This T cell receptor beta chain was profiled in a study of blood T cell repertoires in COVID-19. Study background: The United States, Italy and Spain provided the acute and convalescent COVID-19 samples.

Symptom resolution, clearance, or two negative PCRs marked donors in Cohort 3 as recovered. This CDR3 contains 15 residues. The ends were cut back, 7 bases at V and 6 bases at J, with 21 bases in the middle. The germline CDR1 and CDR2 sequences are LNHDA and SQIVND (reference sequence). In the study's own analysis: Estimation of nucleated cell counts was performed using reference gene primer amplification. The protocol was immunoSEQ multiplex PCR, while the TCRdb copy is restricted to in-frame clones and leaves out a portion. That table furnishes V, J and clone size, whereas the DNA furnished D and trimming. Altogether fewer than 350,000 clones are present, 87% being singletons, with the ten largest covering about 5.5%.

The V and J genes are TRBV19 and TRBJ1-2; D call uncertain. Sequenced material: PBMCs or T cells enriched from blood (not recorded which). The receptor comes from a woman between 40 and 50 years old who had recovered from COVID-19. CDR3 loop: CASNILDGERNGYTF. CDR3 DNA sequence: TGTGCCAGTAACATCCTCGACGGTGAGCGAAATGGCTACACCTTC.